A selection of T cell receptor beta chains follows, all from one sample in a study of blood T cell repertoires in COVID-19. The assay was immunoSEQ multiplex PCR, and TCRdb's table has in-frame clones only and misses some. Of 200,000 to 250,000 clones listed, around 87% are singletons. Sequences were obtained from peripheral blood. These receptors were obtained from a woman aged 70 to 79 with active or convalescent COVID-19. Each CDR3 is given with its conserved first and last residue. The D gene is left open where the match is weak. Size is omitted from some rows. Given values are once, few, many or a class for expanded clones.

V	D	size	J	CDR3	DNA
TRBV6-6	NA	NA	TRBJ1-3	CASGEVGGNTIYF	TGTGCCAGTGGGGAGGTTGGGGGAAACACCATATATTTT
TRBV5-1	TRBD1	NA	TRBJ1-2	CASSWDRRGYTF	TGCGCCAGCAGCTGGGACAGGAGGGGCTACACCTTC
TRBV7-9	NA	NA	TRBJ2-5	CASSFIVGLQETQYF	TGTGCCAGCAGCTTTATCGTAGGACTCCAAGAGACCCAGTACTTC
TRBV19	NA	NA	TRBJ1-1	CASSIYEALNTEAFF	TGTGCCAGTAGTATTTATGAGGCGCTGAACACTGAAGCTTTCTTT
TRBV2	NA	NA	TRBJ2-6	CASRGTANVLTF	TGTGCCAGCAGGGGGACTGCCAACGTCCTGACTTTC
TRBV3-1/TRBV3-2	TRBD1	NA	TRBJ1-2	CASSPQQGIGSGYTF	TGTGCCAGCAGCCCACAACAGGGGATAGGGTCTGGCTACACCTTC
TRBV2	NA	NA	TRBJ1-3	CASSDGGLSGNTIYF	TGTGCCAGCAGTGACGGGGGGCTCTCTGGAAACACCATATATTTT
TRBV5-6	NA	NA	TRBJ1-2	CASSPVGSLYTF	TGTGCCAGCAGCCCCGTGGGGAGCCTCTACACCTTC
TRBV7-2	NA	NA	TRBJ2-1	CASTVGVVNEQFF	TGTGCCAGCACCGTGGGAGTCGTGAATGAGCAGTTCTTC
TRBV5-4	NA	few	TRBJ2-7	CASSWSSRAYEQYF	TGTGCCAGCAGCTGGTCGAGCAGGGCCTACGAGCAGTACTTC
TRBV7-6	NA	NA	TRBJ2-2	CASSFQGGELFF	TGTGCCAGCAGCTTCCAGGGAGGGGAGCTGTTTTTT
TRBV11-2	NA	NA	TRBJ1-5	CASSVTVDQPQHF	TGTGCCAGCAGCGTGACAGTGGATCAGCCCCAGCATTTT
TRBV5-1	NA	NA	TRBJ2-6	CASSTAGANVLTF	TGCGCCAGCAGCACAGCTGGGGCCAACGTCCTGACTTTC
TRBV12-3/TRBV12-4	NA	NA	TRBJ1-2	CASSFLARRGYTF	TGTGCCAGCAGTTTCCTCGCTAGAAGGGGCTACACCTTC
TRBV5-6	TRBD2	NA	TRBJ2-1	CASSLTSGGPKENEQFF	TGTGCCAGCAGCTTGACTAGCGGGGGCCCAAAGGAAAATGAGCAGTTCTTC
TRBV11-2	TRBD1	NA	TRBJ1-2	CASSPSYSRGRGNYGYTF	TGTGCCAGCAGCCCCTCCTATTCCAGGGGGCGGGGTAACTATGGCTACACCTTC
TRBV2	NA	NA	TRBJ1-1	CAILRGTEAFF	TGTGCCATACTACGGGGGACTGAAGCTTTCTTT
TRBV19	TRBD1	NA	TRBJ2-5	CASQGWDRVGETQYF	TGTGCCAGTCAGGGATGGGACAGGGTAGGAGAGACCCAGTACTTC
TRBV7-2	NA	NA	TRBJ1-5	CASSRQNSNQPQHF	TGTGCCAGCAGTCGACAGAATAGCAATCAGCCCCAGCATTTT
TRBV6-5	NA	NA	TRBJ2-2	CASTTREGGELFF	TGTGCCAGCACTACCCGTGAGGGCGGGGAGCTGTTTTTT
TRBV6-5	NA	NA	TRBJ1-3	CATSRRDSAGNTIYF	TGTGCCACCAGTCGACGAGACTCGGCTGGAAACACCATATATTTT
TRBV6-5	TRBD2	NA	TRBJ2-7	CASSYRAGGAGEQYF	TGTGCCAGCAGTTACCGAGCGGGGGGGGCAGGCGAGCAGTACTTC
TRBV4-3	NA	NA	TRBJ1-6	CASSQVLNSPLHF	TGCGCCAGCAGCCAAGTACTTAATTCACCCCTCCACTTT
TRBV10-1	NA	NA	TRBJ2-1	CASSGPGSGEQFF	TGCGCCAGCAGTGGCCCGGGTTCGGGTGAGCAGTTCTTC
TRBV15	TRBD1	NA	TRBJ1-1	CATSRDDRGRVDTEAFF	TGTGCCACCAGCAGAGACGACAGGGGGCGCGTTGACACTGAAGCTTTCTTT
TRBV4-3	NA	NA	TRBJ2-7	CASSQEGRGRYEQYF	TGCGCCAGCAGCCAAGAAGGAAGAGGCCGGTACGAGCAGTACTTC
TRBV29-1	NA	NA	TRBJ2-2	CSVGAVGELFF	TGCAGCGTTGGAGCCGTCGGGGAGCTGTTTTTT
TRBV2	NA	NA	TRBJ2-2	CASTTTGITGELFF	TGTGCCAGCACCACCACAGGGATCACCGGGGAGCTGTTTTTT
TRBV5-1	TRBD2	NA	TRBJ2-3	CASSLASGGTTDTQYF	TGCGCCAGCAGCTTGGCTAGCGGGGGGACCACAGATACGCAGTATTTT
TRBV9	TRBD2	NA	TRBJ2-4	CASSPRLADILAKNIQYF	TGTGCCAGCAGCCCCCGGCTAGCGGATATCCTAGCCAAAAACATTCAGTACTTC
TRBV10-3	TRBD1	NA	TRBJ1-1	CATSQGMNTEAFF	TGTGCCACCTCACAGGGGATGAACACTGAAGCTTTCTTT
TRBV19	NA	NA	TRBJ1-5	CASSITPTTGSNQPQHF	TGTGCCAGTAGTATAACGCCGACGACAGGTTCTAATCAGCCCCAGCATTTT
TRBV7-5	NA	NA	TRBJ2-3	CARSFLAGVRVVRTDTQYF	TGTGCCAGAAGCTTCTTGGCTGGGGTCAGGGTGGTGCGGACAGATACGCAGTATTTT
TRBV18	TRBD1	NA	TRBJ1-3	CASSRRGLTGNTIYF	TGTGCCAGCTCACGCAGGGGGCTAACTGGAAACACCATATATTTT
TRBV7-3	NA	NA	TRBJ2-3	CASSPRPRGPGDTQYF	TGTGCCAGCAGCCCCCGGCCCCGGGGTCCCGGAGATACGCAGTATTTT
TRBV5-4	NA	NA	TRBJ1-5	CATSTGNQPQHF	TGTGCCACCTCGACAGGAAATCAGCCCCAGCATTTT
TRBV7-2	NA	once	TRBJ1-2	CASSPRVDYGYTF	TGTGCCAGCAGCCCCAGGGTGGATTATGGCTACACCTTC
TRBV5-1	NA	NA	TRBJ1-2	CASSLDNSYGYTF	TGCGCCAGCAGCTTAGACAATAGCTATGGCTACACCTTC
TRBV27	TRBD2	NA	TRBJ2-7	CASSLLAGGTYEQYF	TGTGCCAGCAGTTTACTCGCGGGGGGTACCTACGAGCAGTACTTC
TRBV7-9	TRBD1	few	TRBJ1-6	CASSLAGTENSPLHF	TGTGCCAGCAGCTTAGCCGGGACAGAGAATTCACCCCTCCACTTT
TRBV18	NA	NA	TRBJ1-2	CASSPGQGSYGYTF	TGTGCCAGCTCACCGGGGCAGGGCTCTTATGGCTACACCTTC
TRBV6-5	TRBD1	NA	TRBJ2-5	CASSYTGAQETQYF	TGTGCCAGCAGTTACACAGGGGCACAGGAGACCCAGTACTTC
TRBV7-9	TRBD1	once	TRBJ2-7	CASSLFGTGIPYEQYF	TGTGCCAGCAGCTTATTCGGGACAGGTATACCCTACGAGCAGTACTTC